This TCR beta chain was retrieved from a study of blood T cell repertoires in COVID-19. The data were produced by immunoSEQ multiplex PCR, yet TCRdb's version contains in-frame clones alone and is incomplete. The data hold 170,000 or so clones, with around 84% observed a single time. The V gene end was trimmed by 4 bases and the J gene end by 2 bases; junction bases not matched to a gene: 9. Germline V gene data show CDR1 as SEHNR and CDR2 as FQNEAQ (reference sequence). The CDR3 is 18 amino acids. The source is a man in his fifties with active or convalescent COVID-19. The gene calls are TRBV7-9 and TRBJ2-2, with TRBD1 matching 11 bases. Sequenced material: peripheral blood. The CDR3 DNA follows: TGTGCCAGCAGCTGGGAGCTGGGACAGGGGGTTAACACCGGGGAGCTGTTTTTT. This sequence encodes CASSWELGQGVNTGELFF.